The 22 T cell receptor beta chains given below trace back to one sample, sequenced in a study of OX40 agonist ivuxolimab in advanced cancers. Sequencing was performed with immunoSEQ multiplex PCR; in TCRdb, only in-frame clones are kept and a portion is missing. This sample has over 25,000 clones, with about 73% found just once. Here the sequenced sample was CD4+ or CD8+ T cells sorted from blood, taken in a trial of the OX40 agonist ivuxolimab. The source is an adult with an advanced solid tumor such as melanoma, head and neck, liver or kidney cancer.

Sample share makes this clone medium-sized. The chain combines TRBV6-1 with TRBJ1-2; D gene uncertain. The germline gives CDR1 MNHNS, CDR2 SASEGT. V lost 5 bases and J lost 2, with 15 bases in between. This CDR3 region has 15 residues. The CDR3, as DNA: TGTGCCAGCAGTACCCAGACGACGGAGAACTATGGCTACACCTTC. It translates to CASSTQTTENYGYTF.

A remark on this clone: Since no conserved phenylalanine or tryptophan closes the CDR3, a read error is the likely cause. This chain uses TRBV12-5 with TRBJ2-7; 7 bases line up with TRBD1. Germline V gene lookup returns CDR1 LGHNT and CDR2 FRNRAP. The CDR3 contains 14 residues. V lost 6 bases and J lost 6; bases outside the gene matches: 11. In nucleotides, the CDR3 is TGTGCTAGTGGCCCCCCCGACAGGGTGGGCGAGCAGTACCTC. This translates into CASGPPDRVGEQYL.

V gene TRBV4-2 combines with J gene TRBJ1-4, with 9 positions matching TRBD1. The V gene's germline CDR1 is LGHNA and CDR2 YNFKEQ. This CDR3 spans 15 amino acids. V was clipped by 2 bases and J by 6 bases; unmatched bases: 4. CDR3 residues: CASSQTGTGYEKLFF. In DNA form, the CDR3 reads TGTGCCAGCAGCCAAACCGGGACAGGGTATGAAAAACTGTTTTTT.

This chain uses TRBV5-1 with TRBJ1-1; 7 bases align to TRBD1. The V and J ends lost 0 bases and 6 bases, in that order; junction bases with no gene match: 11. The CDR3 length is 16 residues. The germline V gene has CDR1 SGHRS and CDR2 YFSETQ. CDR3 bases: TGCGCCAGCAGCTTGGGAGCGACAGGGCTGGTGGCTGAAGCTTTCTTT. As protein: CASSLGATGLVAEAFF.

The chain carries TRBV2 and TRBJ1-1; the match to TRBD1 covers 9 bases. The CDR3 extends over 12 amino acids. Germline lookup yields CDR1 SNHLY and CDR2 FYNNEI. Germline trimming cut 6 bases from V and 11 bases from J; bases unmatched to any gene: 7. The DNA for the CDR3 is TGTGCCAGCAGATCGGACAGGGGTTTCGCTTTCTTT. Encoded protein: CASRSDRGFAFF.

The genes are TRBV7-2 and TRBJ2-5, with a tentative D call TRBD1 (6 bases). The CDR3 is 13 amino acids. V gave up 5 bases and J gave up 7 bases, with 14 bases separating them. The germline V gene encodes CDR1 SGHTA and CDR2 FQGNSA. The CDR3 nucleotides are TGTGCCAGCAGCCCAGGGGAGTCGCGGACCCAGTACTTC. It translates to CASSPGESRTQYF.

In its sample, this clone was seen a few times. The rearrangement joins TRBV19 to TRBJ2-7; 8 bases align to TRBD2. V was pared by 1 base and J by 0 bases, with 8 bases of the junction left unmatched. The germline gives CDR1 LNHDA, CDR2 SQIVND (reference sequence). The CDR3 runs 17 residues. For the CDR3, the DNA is TGTGCCAGTAGTATAGCCAGCGGGGGATTAAGCTCCTACGAGCAGTACTTC. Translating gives CASSIASGGLSSYEQYF.

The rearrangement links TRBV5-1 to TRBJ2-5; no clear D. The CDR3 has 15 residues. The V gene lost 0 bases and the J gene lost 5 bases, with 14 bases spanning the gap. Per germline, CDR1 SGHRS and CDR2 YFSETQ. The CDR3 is CASSLAATPRETQYF. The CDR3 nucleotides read TGCGCCAGCAGCTTGGCGGCCACCCCCCGGGAGACCCAGTACTTC. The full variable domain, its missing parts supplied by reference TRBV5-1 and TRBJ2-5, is KAGVTQTPRYLIKTRGQQVTLSCSPISGHRSVSWYQQTPGQGLQFLFEYFSETQRNKGNFPGRFSGRQFSNSRSEMNVSTLELGDSALYLCASSLAATPRETQYFGPGTRLLVL.

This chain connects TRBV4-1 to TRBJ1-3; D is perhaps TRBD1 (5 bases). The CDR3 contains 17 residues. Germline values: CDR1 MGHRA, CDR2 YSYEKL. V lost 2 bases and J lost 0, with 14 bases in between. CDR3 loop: CASSQRQSLNSGNTIYF. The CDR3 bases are TGCGCCAGCAGCCAAAGACAGTCTCTCAACTCTGGAAACACCATATATTTT.

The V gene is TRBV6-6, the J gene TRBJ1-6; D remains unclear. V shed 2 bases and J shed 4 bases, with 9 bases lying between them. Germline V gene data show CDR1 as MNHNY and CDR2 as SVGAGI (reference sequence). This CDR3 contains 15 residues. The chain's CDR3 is CASSYDGNYNSPLHF. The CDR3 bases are TGTGCCAGCAGTTACGATGGCAATTATAATTCACCCCTCCACTTT.

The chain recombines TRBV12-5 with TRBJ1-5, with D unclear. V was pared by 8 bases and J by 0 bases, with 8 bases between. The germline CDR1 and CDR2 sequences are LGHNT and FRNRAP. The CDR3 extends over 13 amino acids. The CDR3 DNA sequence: TGTGCTAGTCGCGAAAATAGCAATCAGCCCCAGCATTTT. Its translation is CASRENSNQPQHF.

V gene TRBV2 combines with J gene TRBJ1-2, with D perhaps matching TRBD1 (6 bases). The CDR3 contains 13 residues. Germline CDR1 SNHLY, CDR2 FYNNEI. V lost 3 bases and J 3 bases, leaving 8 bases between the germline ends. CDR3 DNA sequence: TGTGCCAGCAGTGAGGGGGCGCACTATGGCTACACCTTC. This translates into CASSEGAHYGYTF.

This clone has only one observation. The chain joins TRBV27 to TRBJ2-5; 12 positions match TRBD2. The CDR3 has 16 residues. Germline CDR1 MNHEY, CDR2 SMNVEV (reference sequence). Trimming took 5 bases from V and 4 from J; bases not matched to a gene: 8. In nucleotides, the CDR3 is TGTGCCAGCAGTCCTTTTGCTAGCGGGGGGGCAGAGACCCAGTACTTC. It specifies CASSPFASGGAETQYF.

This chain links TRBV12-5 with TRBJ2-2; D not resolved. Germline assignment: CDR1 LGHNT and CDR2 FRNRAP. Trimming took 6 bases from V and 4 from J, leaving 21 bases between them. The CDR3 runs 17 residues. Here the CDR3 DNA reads TGTGCTAGTGGCCCCGCCCGGGCCCAGTTCCCCACCGGGGAGCTGTTTTTT. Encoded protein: CASGPARAQFPTGELFF.

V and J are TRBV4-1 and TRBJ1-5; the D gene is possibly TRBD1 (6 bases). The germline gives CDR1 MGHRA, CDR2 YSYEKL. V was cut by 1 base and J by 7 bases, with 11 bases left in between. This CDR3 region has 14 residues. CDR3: CASSQVGGGQPQHF. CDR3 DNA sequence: TGCGCCAGCAGCCAAGTTGGAGGGGGACAGCCCCAGCATTTT.

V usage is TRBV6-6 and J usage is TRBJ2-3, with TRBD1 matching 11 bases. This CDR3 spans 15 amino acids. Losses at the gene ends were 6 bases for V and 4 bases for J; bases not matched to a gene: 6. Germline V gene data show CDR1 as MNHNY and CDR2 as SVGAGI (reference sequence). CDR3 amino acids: CASSPAGQGADTQYF. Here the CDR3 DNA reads TGTGCCAGCAGCCCCGCGGGACAGGGGGCAGATACGCAGTATTTT.

The chain's CDR3 is CASSRQLREPAGYTF. In DNA, the CDR3 is TGCGCCAGCAGCCGGCAACTAAGGGAGCCTGCCGGCTACACCTTC. The rearrangement links TRBV5-1 to TRBJ1-2; D not certain. The V and J ends lost 4 bases and 8 bases respectively, with 21 bases between them. Per the germline V gene, CDR1 is SGHRS and CDR2 is YFSETQ. CDR3 length equals 15 residues.

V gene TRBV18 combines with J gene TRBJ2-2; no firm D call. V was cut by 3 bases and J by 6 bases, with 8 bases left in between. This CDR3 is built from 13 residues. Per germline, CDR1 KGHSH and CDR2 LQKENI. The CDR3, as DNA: TGTGCCAGCTCACCGCCGGATCCCGGGGAGCTGTTTTTT. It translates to CASSPPDPGELFF.

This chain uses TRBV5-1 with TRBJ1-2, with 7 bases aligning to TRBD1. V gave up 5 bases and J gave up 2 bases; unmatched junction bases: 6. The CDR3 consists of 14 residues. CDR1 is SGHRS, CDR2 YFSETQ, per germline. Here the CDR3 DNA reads TGCGCCAGCAGGGACCTACAGGGGAACTATGGCTACACCTTC. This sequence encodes CASRDLQGNYGYTF.

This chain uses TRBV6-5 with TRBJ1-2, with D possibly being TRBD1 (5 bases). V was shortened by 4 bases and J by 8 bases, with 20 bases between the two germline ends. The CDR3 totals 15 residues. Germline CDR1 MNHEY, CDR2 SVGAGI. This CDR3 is CASSSARDLRQGYTF. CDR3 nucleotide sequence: TGTGCCAGCAGTTCCGCCCGGGACTTACGACAGGGCTACACCTTC.

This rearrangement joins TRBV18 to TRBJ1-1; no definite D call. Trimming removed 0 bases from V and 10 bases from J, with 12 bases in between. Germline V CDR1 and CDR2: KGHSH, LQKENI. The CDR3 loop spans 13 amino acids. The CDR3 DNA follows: TGTGCCAGCTCACCACCGGGAGGGAGCGCAGCTTTCTTT. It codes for CASSPPGGSAAFF.

The CDR3 spells CASSLEPVGTKNIQYF. The CDR3 nucleotides are TGCGCCAGCAGCTTGGAGCCGGTCGGGACCAAAAACATTCAGTACTTC. V usage is TRBV5-1 and J usage is TRBJ2-4, with TRBD2 as a possible D gene (5 bases). The CDR3 length is 16 residues. Germline-derived CDR1 and CDR2 are SGHRS and YFSETQ. V was cut by 0 bases and J by 2 bases, with 12 bases left in between.